This T cell receptor (beta chain) came from a study of cytomegalovirus exposure and HLA in healthy donors. Broader study findings: Cytomegalovirus-associated TCR beta chains were listed, numbering roughly 150. Several of the most significant clusters were apparently associated with common viral pathogens in a later analysis.

The germline V and J ends were trimmed by 0 bases and 0 bases, with 10 bases remaining between them. Germline V gene data show CDR1 as SGDLS and CDR2 as YYNGEE. The CDR3 covers 16 residues. Comments on this clone: Its antigen is as yet unknown.

Though probably carrying unrecorded immune exposures, donors were nominally healthy at sampling. Primers included in the PCR were 60 Vbeta and 13 Jbeta primers. Sequencing used immunoSEQ multiplex PCR; TCRdb keeps in-frame clones, though not all of them. Among about 180,000 clones listed, 76% were seen once. This clonotype was sampled from a woman aged 30 to 39 in good health and CMV-seropositive. The rearrangement joins TRBV9 to TRBJ2-1; D may be TRBD2 (5 bases). The specimen sequenced was PBMCs. The DNA of the CDR3 is TGTGCCAGCAGCGTAGAAAGCGGCCCCTCCTACAATGAGCAGTTCTTC. This codes for CASSVESGPSYNEQFF. Full variable domain (remainder filled in from reference TRBV9 and TRBJ2-1): DSGVTQTPKHLITATGQRVTLRCSPRSGDLSVYWYQQSLDQGLQFLIQYYNGEERAKGNILERFSAQQFPDLHSELNLSSLELGDSALYFCASSVESGPSYNEQFFGPGTRLTVL.